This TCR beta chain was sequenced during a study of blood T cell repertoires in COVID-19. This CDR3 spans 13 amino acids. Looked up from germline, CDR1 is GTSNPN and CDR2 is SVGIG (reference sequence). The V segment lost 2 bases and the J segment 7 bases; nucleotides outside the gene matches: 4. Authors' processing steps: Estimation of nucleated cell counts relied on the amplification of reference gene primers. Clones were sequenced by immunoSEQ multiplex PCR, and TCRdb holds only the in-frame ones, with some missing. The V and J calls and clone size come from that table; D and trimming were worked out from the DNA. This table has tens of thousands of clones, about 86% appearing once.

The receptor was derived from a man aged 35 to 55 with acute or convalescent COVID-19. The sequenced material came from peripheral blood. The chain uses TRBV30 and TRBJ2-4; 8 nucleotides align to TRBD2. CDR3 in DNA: TGTGCCTGGAGTCGTAGCGGGGCGAACATTCAGTACTTC. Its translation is CAWSRSGANIQYF.